This TCR beta chain was obtained from a study of cytomegalovirus exposure and HLA in healthy donors. The table came from immunoSEQ multiplex PCR; TCRdb's copy has only in-frame clones and leaves some out. The profile covers 65,000 to 75,000 clones, with 94% appearing a single time and around 1.5% taken by the ten largest. The CDR3 contains 14 residues. The V gene's germline CDR1 is MNHEY and CDR2 SMNVEV (reference sequence). V lost 3 bases and J lost 4; bases outside the gene matches: 4. As concerns this clone: Its target is unknown.

Study-wide results and caveats: Despite most TCR sequences being rare, some public TCRs occurred in many donors.

The gene calls are TRBV27 and TRBJ2-7, with 9 bases fitting TRBD1. The sequenced sample consisted of PBMCs. This TCR was sampled from a man aged 18 to 29 in good health and CMV-seropositive. The chain's CDR3 is CASSFSTGGYEQYF. The CDR3 DNA sequence: TGTGCCAGCAGTTTCTCGACAGGGGGTTACGAGCAGTACTTC.